This TCR beta chain was found in a study of cytomegalovirus exposure and HLA in healthy donors. Whole-study findings and limits: When analyzed later, a missense DCLRE1C variant was found to be linked to TCR beta V- and J-gene trimming. After further analysis at a later stage, 16,951 TCR beta sequences were associated with HLA alleles at 0.05 false discovery rate.

A multiplex PCR was run with 60 Vbeta primers and 13 Jbeta primers. Profiled with immunoSEQ multiplex PCR; TCRdb holds only in-frame clones, not every one. The sample shows 100,000 to 150,000 clones, approximately 80% of them seen only once. This CDR3 is built from 15 residues. V shed 0 bases and J 1 base; nucleotides not matched to a gene: 0. Germline assignment: CDR1 SGHRS and CDR2 YFSETQ. For this clone: Antigen specificity is unknown. Other DNA sequences of this sample code for an identical CDR3.

The chain links TRBV5-1 to TRBJ2-3; 9 positions agree with TRBD1. Source material: PBMCs. The receptor was isolated from a man in his forties or fifties in good health and CMV-seronegative. The CDR3 is CASSLGDRGTDTQYF. The CDR3 DNA reads TGCGCCAGCAGCTTGGGGGACAGGGGCACAGATACGCAGTATTTT.